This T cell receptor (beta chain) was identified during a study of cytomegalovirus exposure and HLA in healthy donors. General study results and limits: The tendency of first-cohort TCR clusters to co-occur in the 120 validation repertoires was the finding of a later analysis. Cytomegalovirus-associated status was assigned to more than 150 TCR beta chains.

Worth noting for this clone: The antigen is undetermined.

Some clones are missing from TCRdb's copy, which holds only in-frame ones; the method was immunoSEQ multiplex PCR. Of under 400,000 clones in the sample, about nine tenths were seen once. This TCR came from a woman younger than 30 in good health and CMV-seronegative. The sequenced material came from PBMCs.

In DNA form, the CDR3 reads TGTGCCACCAGCCCCGGACAGGCTGTTAGAGACCAGTACTTC. Translated, it gives CATSPGQAVRDQYF. This sequence joins TRBV15 and TRBJ2-5; 7 bases align to TRBD1. The CDR3 is 14 amino acids. Germline V gene lookup returns CDR1 LNHNV and CDR2 YYDKDF (reference sequence). V gave up 5 bases and J gave up 10 bases; unmatched junction bases: 13.